This T cell receptor beta chain comes out of a study of cytomegalovirus exposure and HLA in healthy donors. Whole-study findings and limits: Immune exposure data for these donors was limited to CMV serostatus. Other equally common chains were less clonally expanded than HLA-associated TCR beta chains, a later analysis showed.

Germline V CDR1 and CDR2: SGHNT, YENEEA. The V segment lost 1 base and the J segment 10 bases; nucleotides outside the gene matches: 2. The CDR3 is 13 residues long. In the case of this clone: No antigen is known for it.

Primers included in the PCR were 60 Vbeta and 13 Jbeta primers. Profiled with immunoSEQ multiplex PCR; TCRdb holds only in-frame clones, not every one. The sample lists about 230,000 clones, around 85% occurring once. The receptor was derived from a human donor in good health. The chain links TRBV11-3 to TRBJ2-1, with 9 bases that match TRBD2. Sequenced input: PBMCs. CDR3 amino acids: CASSLVAGGEQFF. The DNA of the CDR3 is TGTGCCAGCAGCTTAGTGGCGGGAGGGGAGCAGTTCTTC.